Listed below are T cell receptor beta chains from one sample, sequenced in a study of human T cells and chemical hapten exposure. TCRdb analysed the RACE reads with MiXCR anew, one entry per CDR3 protein. In the table there are 35,000 to 45,000 distinct CDR3 sequences, roughly 13% of which are singletons. Source: whole blood, taken in connection with sensitization to the hapten diphenylcyclopropenone (DPC). The receptors come from a woman aged 40 to 50 with alopecia areata. Some clones in this sample may be carry-over from other donors' samples. Each CDR3 is given with its conserved first and last residue. A D gene is named only where the DNA matches it firmly. Rows may omit the clone size; those that give it use once, few, many or a size class.

j_gene | v_gene | abundance | d_gene | len | CDR3aa | CDR3nt
TRBJ2-1 | TRBV7-9 | few | NA | 14 | CASSLAGQVYEQFF | TGTGCCAGCAGCTTAGCGGGGCAGGTTTATGAGCAGTTCTTC
TRBJ2-5 | TRBV2 | NA | NA | 14 | CASSPGLRREAQYF | TGTGCCAGCAGTCCGGGACTGAGAAGAGAGGCCCAGTACTTC
TRBJ1-1 | TRBV13 | NA | NA | 12 | CASSAMGPEAFF | TGTGCCAGCAGCGCAATGGGCCCTGAAGCTTTCTTT
TRBJ2-1 | TRBV7-8 | few | NA | 15 | CASSPRDNLYNEQFF | TGTGCCAGCAGTCCCCGGGACAACCTATACAATGAGCAGTTCTTC
TRBJ1-4 | TRBV10-1 | few | NA | 13 | CASSQQVNEKLFF | TGCGCCAGCAGCCAGCAGGTTAATGAAAAACTGTTTTTT
TRBJ1-1 | TRBV29-1 | few | NA | 10 | CSSGQIEAFF | TGCAGCTCCGGACAGATTGAAGCTTTCTTT
TRBJ2-5 | TRBV7-6 | many | NA | 14 | CASSLGAIQETQYF | TGTGCCAGCAGCTTAGGAGCGATACAAGAGACCCAGTACTTC
TRBJ2-5 | TRBV9 | NA | NA | 16 | CASSLETDSWGETQYF | TGTGCCAGCAGCTTAGAGACAGATTCCTGGGGAGAGACCCAGTACTTC
TRBJ2-7 | TRBV28 | few | NA | 15 | CASKVPGTHSYEQYF | TGTGCCAGCAAGGTCCCCGGGACACACTCCTACGAGCAGTACTTC
TRBJ2-1 | TRBV19 | NA | TRBD2 | 16 | CASIPNSGGTPNEQFF | TGTGCCAGTATTCCAAACTCGGGAGGCACCCCCAATGAGCAGTTCTTC
TRBJ2-1 | TRBV7-8 | NA | NA | 14 | CASSLRPTNNEQFF | TGTGCCAGCAGCTTAAGGCCCACGAACAATGAGCAGTTCTTC
TRBJ2-5 | TRBV6-2/TRBV6-3 | many | TRBD2 | 15 | CASSLSGTMVETQYF | TGTGCCAGCAGTTTGAGCGGGACGATGGTGGAGACCCAGTACTTC
TRBJ1-1 | TRBV11-2 | few | NA | 12 | CASRDPNTEAFF | TGTGCCAGCAGGGACCCGAACACTGAAGCTTTCTTT
TRBJ1-1 | TRBV29-1 | NA | NA | 13 | CSVDRASNTEAFF | TGCAGCGTTGACCGGGCCTCGAACACTGAAGCTTTCTTT